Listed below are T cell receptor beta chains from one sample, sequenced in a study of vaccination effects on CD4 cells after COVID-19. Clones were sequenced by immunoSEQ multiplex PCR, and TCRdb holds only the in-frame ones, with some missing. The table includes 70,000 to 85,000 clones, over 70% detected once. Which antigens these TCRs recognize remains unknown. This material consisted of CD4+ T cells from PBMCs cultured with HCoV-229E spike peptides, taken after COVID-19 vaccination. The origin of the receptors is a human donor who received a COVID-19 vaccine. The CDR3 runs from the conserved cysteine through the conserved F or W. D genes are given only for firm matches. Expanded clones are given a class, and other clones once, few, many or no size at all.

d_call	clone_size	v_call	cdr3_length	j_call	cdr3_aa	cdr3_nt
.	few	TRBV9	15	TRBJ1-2	CASSVDTFGSYGYTF	TGTGCCAGCAGCGTAGATACGTTTGGGAGCTATGGCTACACCTTC
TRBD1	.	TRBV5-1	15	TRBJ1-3	CASSSRTGTGNTIYF	TGCGCCAGCAGCTCAAGGACAGGGACTGGAAACACCATATATTTT
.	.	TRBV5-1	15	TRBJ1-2	CASSPAVGRGYGYTF	TGCGCCAGCAGCCCCGCCGTCGGGCGGGGATATGGCTACACCTTC
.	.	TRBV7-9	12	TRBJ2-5	CASSLVMETQYF	TGTGCCAGCAGCTTAGTGATGGAGACCCAGTACTTC
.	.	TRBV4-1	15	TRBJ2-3	CASSPRQDSTDTQYF	TGCGCCAGCAGCCCCCGACAGGACAGCACAGATACGCAGTATTTT
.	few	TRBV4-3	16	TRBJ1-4	CASSQEVDPYREKLFF	TGCGCCAGCAGCCAAGAAGTCGATCCGTATCGTGAAAAACTGTTTTTT
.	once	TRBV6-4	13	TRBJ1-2	CASRDRGKGGYTF	TGTGCCAGCAGAGATAGAGGGAAAGGTGGCTACACCTTC
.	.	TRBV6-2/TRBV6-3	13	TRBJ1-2	CASSYSHRVGYTF	TGTGCCAGCAGTTACTCCCACAGGGTTGGCTACACCTTC
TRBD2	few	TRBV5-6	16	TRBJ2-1	CASSWRTSGGINEQFF	TGTGCCAGCAGCTGGCGGACTAGCGGGGGAATAAATGAGCAGTTCTTC
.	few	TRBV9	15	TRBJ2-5	CASSVAAGAQETQYF	TGTGCCAGCAGCGTAGCTGCCGGGGCGCAAGAGACCCAGTACTTC
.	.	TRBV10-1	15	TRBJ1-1	CASRRTDSMNTEAFF	TGCGCCAGCAGAAGGACAGATTCTATGAACACTGAAGCTTTCTTT
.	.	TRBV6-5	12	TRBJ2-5	CASSLDRETQYF	TGTGCCAGCAGTCTAGACAGGGAGACCCAGTACTTC
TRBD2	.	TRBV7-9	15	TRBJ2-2	CASSSGGTNTGELFF	TGTGCCAGCAGCTCCGGGGGGACGAACACCGGGGAGCTGTTTTTT
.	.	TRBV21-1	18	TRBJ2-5	CASSIRQCLLASSETQYF	TGTGCCAGCAGCATCCGACAGTGCCTTTTAGCATCAAGCGAGACCCAGTACTTC
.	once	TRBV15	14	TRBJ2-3	CATRPGSSTDTQYF	TGTGCCACCCGACCTGGGTCGAGCACAGATACGCAGTATTTT
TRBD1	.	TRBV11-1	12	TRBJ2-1	CASRQGPTEQFF	TGTGCCAGCAGACAGGGGCCCACTGAGCAGTTCTTC
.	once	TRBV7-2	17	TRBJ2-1	CASSLIRGTSMYNEQFF	TGTGCCAGCAGCTTGATCCGGGGTACAAGTATGTACAATGAGCAGTTCTTC
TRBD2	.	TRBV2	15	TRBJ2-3	CASSERGLATDTQYF	TGTGCCAGCAGTGAGAGGGGACTAGCCACAGATACGCAGTATTTT
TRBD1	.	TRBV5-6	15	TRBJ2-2	CASSLGQGHTGELFF	TGTGCCAGCAGCTTAGGACAGGGGCACACCGGGGAGCTGTTTTTT
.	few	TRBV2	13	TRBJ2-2	CASTYQGAGELFF	TGTGCCAGCACCTATCAGGGAGCCGGGGAGCTGTTTTTT
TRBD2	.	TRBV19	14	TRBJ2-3	CASSIDPGGDTQYF	TGTGCCAGTAGTATAGATCCGGGGGGAGATACGCAGTATTTT
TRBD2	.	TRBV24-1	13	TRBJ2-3	CATAGGSTDTQYF	TGTGCCACCGCCGGGGGGTCCACAGATACGCAGTATTTT
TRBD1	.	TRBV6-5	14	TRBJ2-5	CASFRDRGQETQYF	TGTGCCAGCTTCCGGGACAGGGGGCAAGAGACCCAGTACTTC
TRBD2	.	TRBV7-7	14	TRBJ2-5	CASSKLAGQETQYF	TGTGCCAGCAGCAAACTAGCGGGGCAAGAGACCCAGTACTTC
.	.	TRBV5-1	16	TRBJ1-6	CASSADSSSYNSPLHF	TGCGCCAGCAGCGCGGACTCCAGCTCCTATAATTCACCCCTCCACTTT
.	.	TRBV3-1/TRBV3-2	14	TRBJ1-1	CASSPLTENTEAFF	TGTGCCAGCAGCCCCCTGACAGAAAACACTGAAGCTTTCTTT
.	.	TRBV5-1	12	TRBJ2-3	CASSFSEYTQYF	TGCGCCAGCAGCTTCTCGGAGTATACGCAGTATTTT
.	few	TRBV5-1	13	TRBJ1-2	CASSYGQSGGYTF	TGCGCCAGCAGTTATGGACAGTCAGGGGGCTACACCTTC
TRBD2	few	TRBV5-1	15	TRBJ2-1	CASSLGAGGHNEQFF	TGCGCCAGCAGCTTGGGTGCGGGGGGGCACAATGAGCAGTTCTTC
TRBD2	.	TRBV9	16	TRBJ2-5	CASSPGGAAYQETQYF	TGTGCCAGCAGCCCGGGGGGAGCAGCCTACCAAGAGACCCAGTACTTC
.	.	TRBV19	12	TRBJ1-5	CASQTGNQPQHF	TGTGCCTCCCAGACCGGCAATCAGCCCCAGCATTTT
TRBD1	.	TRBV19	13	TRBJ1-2	CASSTQGRNGYTF	TGTGCCAGTAGTACACAGGGGAGGAATGGCTACACCTTC
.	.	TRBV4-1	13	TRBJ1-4	CASSQVPGEKLFF	TGCGCCAGCAGCCAAGTTCCGGGGGAAAAACTGTTTTTT
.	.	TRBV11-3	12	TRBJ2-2	CASSLSGGELFF	TGTGCCAGCAGCTTATCCGGCGGGGAGCTGTTTTTT
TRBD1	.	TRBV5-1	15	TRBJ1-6	CASSYGTAYNSPLHF	TGCGCCAGCAGCTACGGGACAGCCTATAATTCACCCCTCCACTTT
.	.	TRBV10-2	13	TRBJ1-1	CASSEGAGTEAFF	TGCGCCAGCAGTGAGGGGGCTGGGACTGAAGCTTTCTTT
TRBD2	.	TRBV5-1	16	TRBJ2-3	CASSFIPSGSTDTQYF	TGCGCCAGCAGCTTCATCCCTAGCGGTAGCACAGATACGCAGTATTTT
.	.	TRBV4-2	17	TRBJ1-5	CASSQELAGLTNQPQHF	TGTGCCAGCAGCCAAGAGCTAGCGGGGCTTACCAATCAGCCCCAGCATTTT
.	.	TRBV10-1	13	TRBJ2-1	CASSRTNDNEQFF	TGCGCCAGCAGTCGGACTAATGACAATGAGCAGTTCTTC
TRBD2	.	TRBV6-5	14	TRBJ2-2	CASIRTSWTGELFF	TGTGCCAGCATTAGGACTAGCTGGACCGGGGAGCTGTTTTTT
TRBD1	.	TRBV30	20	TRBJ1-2	CAWRGQLGGAGTGRSYGYTF	TGTGCCTGGAGGGGCCAGCTTGGGGGGGCCGGGACAGGGAGAAGCTATGGCTACACCTTC
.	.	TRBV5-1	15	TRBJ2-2	CASSLGTSTTGELFF	TGCGCCAGCAGCCTCGGGACTTCCACCACCGGGGAGCTGTTTTTT
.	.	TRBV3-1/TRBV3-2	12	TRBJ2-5	CASSQERETQYF	TGTGCCAGCAGCCAAGAACGGGAGACCCAGTACTTC
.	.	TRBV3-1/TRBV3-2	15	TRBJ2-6	CASSRRDSGANVLTF	TGTGCCAGCAGCCGGCGGGACTCTGGGGCCAACGTCCTGACTTTC
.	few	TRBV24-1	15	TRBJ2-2	CATSDYIRGTGELFF	TGTGCCACCAGTGATTACATCAGGGGAACCGGGGAGCTGTTTTTT
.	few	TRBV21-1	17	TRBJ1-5	CASSRTGGAYSNQPQHF	TGTGCCAGCAGCAGGACCGGGGGGGCCTATAGCAATCAGCCCCAGCATTTT
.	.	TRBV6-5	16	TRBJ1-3	CASSYTGSQSGNTIYF	TGTGCCAGCAGTTATACGGGCTCTCAGTCTGGAAACACCATATATTTT
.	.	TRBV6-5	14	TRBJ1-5	CASSSLSSNQPQHF	TGTGCCAGCAGTTCTCTAAGCAGCAATCAGCCCCAGCATTTT
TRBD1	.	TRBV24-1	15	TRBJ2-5	CATSDGTGVIETQYF	TGTGCCACCAGTGACGGGACAGGGGTAATAGAGACCCAGTACTTC
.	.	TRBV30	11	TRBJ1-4	CAQGRGEKLFF	TGTGCCCAGGGGAGGGGTGAAAAACTGTTTTTT
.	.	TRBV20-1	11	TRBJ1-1	CSARDPIEAFF	TGCAGTGCTAGAGACCCAATTGAAGCTTTCTTT
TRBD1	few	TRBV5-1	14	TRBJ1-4	CASSLGQGGEKLFF	TGCGCCAGCAGCTTGGGCCAGGGGGGTGAAAAACTGTTTTTT
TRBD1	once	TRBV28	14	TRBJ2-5	CASSPMTGVETQYF	TGTGCCAGCAGTCCGATGACAGGGGTGGAGACCCAGTACTTC
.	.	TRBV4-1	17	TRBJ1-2	CASSQDRELSSYNGYTF	TGCGCCAGCAGCCAAGATCGGGAGCTATCCTCCTACAATGGCTACACCTTC